This record concerns one T cell receptor (beta chain) sequence. These data are taken from a study of blood T cell repertoires in COVID-19. Sequenced by immunoSEQ multiplex PCR; TCRdb stores in-frame clones only, minus some. The sample yields a few hundred thousand clones, roughly 80% seen once. The V gene's germline CDR1 is MNHEY and CDR2 SVGAGI. The V and J ends lost 5 bases and 4 bases respectively, with 13 bases between them. The CDR3 contains 14 residues. Before being deemed recovered, Cohort 3 donors had two negative PCRs, clearance, or symptom resolution. V is TRBV6-5 and J is TRBJ2-3; D is perhaps TRBD1 (7 bases). The source is a man between 50 and 59 years old who had recovered from COVID-19. Sequences were obtained from PBMCs or T cells enriched from blood (not recorded which). The CDR3 DNA is TGTGCCAGCAGTCGCGGGACAGAAGCAGATACGCAGTATTTT. Its translation is CASSRGTEADTQYF.